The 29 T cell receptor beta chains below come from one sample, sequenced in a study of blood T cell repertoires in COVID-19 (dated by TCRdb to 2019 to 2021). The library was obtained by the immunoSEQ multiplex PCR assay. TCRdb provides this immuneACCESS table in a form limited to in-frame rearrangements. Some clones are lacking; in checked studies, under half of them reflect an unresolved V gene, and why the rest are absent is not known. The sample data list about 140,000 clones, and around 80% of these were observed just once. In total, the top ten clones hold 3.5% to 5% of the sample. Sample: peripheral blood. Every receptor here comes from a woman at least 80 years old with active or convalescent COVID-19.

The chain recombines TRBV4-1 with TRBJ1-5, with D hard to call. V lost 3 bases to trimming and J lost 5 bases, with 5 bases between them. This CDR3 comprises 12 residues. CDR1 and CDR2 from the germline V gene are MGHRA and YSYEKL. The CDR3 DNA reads TGCGCCAGCAGCCATAATCATCAGCCCCAGCATTTT. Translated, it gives CASSHNHQPQHF.

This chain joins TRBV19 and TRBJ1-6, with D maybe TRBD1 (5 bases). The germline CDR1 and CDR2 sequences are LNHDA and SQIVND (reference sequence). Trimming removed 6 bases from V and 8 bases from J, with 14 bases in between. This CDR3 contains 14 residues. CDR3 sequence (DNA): TGTGCCAGTAGATCACATCGGGGGTATTCACCCCTCCACTTT. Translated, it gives CASRSHRGYSPLHF.

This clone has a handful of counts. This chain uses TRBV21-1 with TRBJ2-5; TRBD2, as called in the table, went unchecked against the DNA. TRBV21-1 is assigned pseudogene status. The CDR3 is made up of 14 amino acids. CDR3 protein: CARFKEGSKETQYF. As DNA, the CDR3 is TGTGCCAGATTTAAGGAGGGCTCGAAAGAGACCCAGTACTTC.

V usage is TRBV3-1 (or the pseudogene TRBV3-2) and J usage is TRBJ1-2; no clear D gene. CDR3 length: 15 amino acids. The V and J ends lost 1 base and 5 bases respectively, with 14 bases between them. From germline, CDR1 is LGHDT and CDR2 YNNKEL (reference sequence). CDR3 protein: CASSQGQTKVYGYTF. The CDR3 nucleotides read TGTGCCAGCAGCCAAGGGCAGACAAAAGTTTATGGCTACACCTTC.

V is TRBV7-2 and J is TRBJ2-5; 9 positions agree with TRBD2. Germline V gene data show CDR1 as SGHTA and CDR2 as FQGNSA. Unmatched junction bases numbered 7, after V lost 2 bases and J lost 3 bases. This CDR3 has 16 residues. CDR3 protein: CASSLSPAGGEETQYF. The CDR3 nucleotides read TGTGCCAGCAGCTTAAGTCCAGCGGGGGGAGAAGAGACCCAGTACTTC.

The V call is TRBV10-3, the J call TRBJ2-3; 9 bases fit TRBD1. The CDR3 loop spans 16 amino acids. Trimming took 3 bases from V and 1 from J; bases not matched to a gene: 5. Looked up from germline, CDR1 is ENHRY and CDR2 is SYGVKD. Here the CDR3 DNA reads TGTGCCATCAGTGAACAGGGGGCCTTAGGCACAGATACGCAGTATTTT. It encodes CAISEQGALGTDTQYF.

CDR3 nucleotide sequence: TGTGCCAGCAGCTTAGGTGGCTCCGCCTCTGGAAACACCATATATTTT. Its protein is CASSLGGSASGNTIYF. The rearrangement joins TRBV13 to TRBJ1-3, with D unresolved. V lost 0 bases to trimming and J lost 0 bases, with 9 bases between them. Per the germline V gene, CDR1 is PRHDT and CDR2 is FYEKMQ (reference sequence). The CDR3 runs 16 residues.

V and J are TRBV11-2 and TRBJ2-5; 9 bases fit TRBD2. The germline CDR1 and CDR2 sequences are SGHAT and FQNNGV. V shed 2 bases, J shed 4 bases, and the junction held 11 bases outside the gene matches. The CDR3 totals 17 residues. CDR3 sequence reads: CASSLRAGGLVRETQYF. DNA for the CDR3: TGTGCCAGCAGCTTACGAGCGGGGGGCCTTGTTCGAGAGACCCAGTACTTC.

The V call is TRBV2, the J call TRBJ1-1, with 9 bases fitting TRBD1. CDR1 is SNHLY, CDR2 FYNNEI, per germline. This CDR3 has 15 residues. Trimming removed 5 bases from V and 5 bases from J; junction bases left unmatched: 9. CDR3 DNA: TGTGCCAGCAGTCCCCGGGGGACAGGGAGAACTGAAGCTTTCTTT. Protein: CASSPRGTGRTEAFF.

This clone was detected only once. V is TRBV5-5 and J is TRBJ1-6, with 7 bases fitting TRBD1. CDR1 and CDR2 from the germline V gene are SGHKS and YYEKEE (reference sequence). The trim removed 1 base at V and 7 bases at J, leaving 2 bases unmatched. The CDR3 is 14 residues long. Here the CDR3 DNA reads TGTGCCAGCAGCTTGAGACAGGGAAATTCACCCCTCCACTTT. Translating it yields CASSLRQGNSPLHF.

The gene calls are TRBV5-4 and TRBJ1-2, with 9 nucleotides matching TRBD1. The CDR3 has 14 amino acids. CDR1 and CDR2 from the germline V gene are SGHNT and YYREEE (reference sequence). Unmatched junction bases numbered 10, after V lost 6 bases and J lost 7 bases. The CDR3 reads CASTGGQGKAGYTF. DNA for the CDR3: TGTGCCAGCACCGGGGGACAGGGTAAGGCTGGCTACACCTTC.

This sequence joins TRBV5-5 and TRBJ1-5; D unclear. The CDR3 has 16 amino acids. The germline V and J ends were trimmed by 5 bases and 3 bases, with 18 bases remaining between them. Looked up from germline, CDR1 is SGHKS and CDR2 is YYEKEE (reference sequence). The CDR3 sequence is CASSDVAGKLNQPQHF. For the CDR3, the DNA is TGTGCCAGCAGTGATGTTGCCGGGAAACTCAATCAGCCCCAGCATTTT.

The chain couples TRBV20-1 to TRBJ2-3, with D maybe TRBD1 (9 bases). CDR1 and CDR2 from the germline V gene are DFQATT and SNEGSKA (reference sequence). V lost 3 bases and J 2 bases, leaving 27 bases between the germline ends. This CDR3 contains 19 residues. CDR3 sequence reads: CSASSGQGITSGFTDTQYF. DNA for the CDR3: TGCAGTGCTAGTAGCGGACAGGGGATAACTAGCGGCTTCACAGATACGCAGTATTTT.

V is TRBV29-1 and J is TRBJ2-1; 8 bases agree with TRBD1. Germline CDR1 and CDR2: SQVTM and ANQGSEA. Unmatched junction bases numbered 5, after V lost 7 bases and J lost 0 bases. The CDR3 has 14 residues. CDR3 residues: CSARDRSSYNEQFF. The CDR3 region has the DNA TGCAGCGCTAGGGACAGGAGCTCCTACAATGAGCAGTTCTTC.

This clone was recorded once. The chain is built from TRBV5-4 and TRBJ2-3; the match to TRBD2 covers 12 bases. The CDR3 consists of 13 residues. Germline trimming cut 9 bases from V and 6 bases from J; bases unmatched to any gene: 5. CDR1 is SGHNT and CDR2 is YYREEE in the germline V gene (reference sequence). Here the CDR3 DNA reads TGTGCCACCGGACTAGCGGGGTTGGATACGCAGTATTTT. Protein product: CATGLAGLDTQYF.

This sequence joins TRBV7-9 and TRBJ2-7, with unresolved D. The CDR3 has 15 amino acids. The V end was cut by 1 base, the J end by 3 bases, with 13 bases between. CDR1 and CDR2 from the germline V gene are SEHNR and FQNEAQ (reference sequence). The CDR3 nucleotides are TGTGCCAGCAGCTTAGATGGGCAGGTCAGCTACGAGCAGTACTTC. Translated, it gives CASSLDGQVSYEQYF.

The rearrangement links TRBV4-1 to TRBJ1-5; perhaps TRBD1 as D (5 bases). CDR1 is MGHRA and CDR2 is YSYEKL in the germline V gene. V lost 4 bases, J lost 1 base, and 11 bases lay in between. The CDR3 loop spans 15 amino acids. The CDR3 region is CASSLSRDSNQPQHF. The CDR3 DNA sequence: TGCGCCAGCAGCCTTTCGCGGGACAGCAATCAGCCCCAGCATTTT.

The CDR3, as DNA: TGTGCCAGCAGCTTTTCCGTGGATACGCAGTATTTT. Translated: CASSFSVDTQYF. The chain carries TRBV7-2 and TRBJ2-3; D is uncertain. The CDR3 consists of 12 residues. Trimming stripped 3 bases from V and 6 bases from J, with 7 bases between. The germline V gene encodes CDR1 SGHTA and CDR2 FQGNSA.

Here the CDR3 reads CASSQVSTANTEAFF. The CDR3, as DNA: TGCGCCAGCAGCCAAGTTTCGACAGCTAACACTGAAGCTTTCTTT. The chain has TRBV4-3 and TRBJ1-1; TRBD1 might be the D (5 bases). Germline V lookup: CDR1 LGHNA, CDR2 YSLEER. The CDR3 extends over 15 amino acids. The ends were cut back, 1 base at V and 2 bases at J, with 11 bases in the middle.

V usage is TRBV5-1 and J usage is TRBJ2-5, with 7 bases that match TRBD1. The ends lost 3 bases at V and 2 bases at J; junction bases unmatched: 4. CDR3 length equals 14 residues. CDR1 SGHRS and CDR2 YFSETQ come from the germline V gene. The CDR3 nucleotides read TGCGCCAGCAGCTATAACAGGGGTCAAGAGACCCAGTACTTC. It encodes CASSYNRGQETQYF.

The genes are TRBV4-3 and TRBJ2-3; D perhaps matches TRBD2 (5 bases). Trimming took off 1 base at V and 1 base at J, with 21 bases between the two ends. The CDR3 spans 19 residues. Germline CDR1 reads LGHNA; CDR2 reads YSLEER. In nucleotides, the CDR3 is TGCGCCAGCAGCCAAGGCGCGCTTAAGGGAGACGGAGGCACAGATACGCAGTATTTT. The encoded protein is CASSQGALKGDGGTDTQYF.

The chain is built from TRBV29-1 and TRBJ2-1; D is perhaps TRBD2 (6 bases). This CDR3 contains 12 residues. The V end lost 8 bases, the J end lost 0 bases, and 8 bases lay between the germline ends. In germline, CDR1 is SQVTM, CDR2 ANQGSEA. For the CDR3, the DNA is TGCAGCCTGACTAGCTCCTACAATGAGCAGTTCTTC. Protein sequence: CSLTSSYNEQFF.

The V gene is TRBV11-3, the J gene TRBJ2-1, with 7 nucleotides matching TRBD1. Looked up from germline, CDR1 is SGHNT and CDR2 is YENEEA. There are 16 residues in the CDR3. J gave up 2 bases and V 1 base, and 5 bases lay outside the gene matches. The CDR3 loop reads CASSLAGTVPYNEQFF. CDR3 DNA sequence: TGTGCCAGCAGCTTAGCGGGGACAGTTCCCTACAATGAGCAGTTCTTC.

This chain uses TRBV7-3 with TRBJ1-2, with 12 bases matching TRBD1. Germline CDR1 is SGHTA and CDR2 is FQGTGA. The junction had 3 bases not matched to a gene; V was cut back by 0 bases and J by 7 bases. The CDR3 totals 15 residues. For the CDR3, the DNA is TGTGCCAGCAGCTTAACGGGACAGGGGGCGGGTGGCTACACCTTC. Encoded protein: CASSLTGQGAGGYTF.

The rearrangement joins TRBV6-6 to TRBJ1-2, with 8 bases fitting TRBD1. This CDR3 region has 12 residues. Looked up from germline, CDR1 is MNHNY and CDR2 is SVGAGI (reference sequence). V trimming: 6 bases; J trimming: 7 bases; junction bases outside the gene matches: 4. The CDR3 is CASSRDRGGYTF. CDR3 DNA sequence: TGTGCCAGCAGCAGAGACAGGGGTGGCTACACCTTC.

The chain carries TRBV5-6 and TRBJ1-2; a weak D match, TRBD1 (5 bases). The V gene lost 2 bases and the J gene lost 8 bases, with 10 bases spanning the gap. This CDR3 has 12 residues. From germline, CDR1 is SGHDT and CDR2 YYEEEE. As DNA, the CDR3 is TGTGCCAGCAGCTTCGGACAAAGGGGCTACACCTTC. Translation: CASSFGQRGYTF.

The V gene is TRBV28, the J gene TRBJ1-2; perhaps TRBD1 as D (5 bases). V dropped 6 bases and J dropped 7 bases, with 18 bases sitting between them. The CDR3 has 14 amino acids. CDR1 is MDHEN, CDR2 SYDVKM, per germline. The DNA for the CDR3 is TGTGCCAGCAGAGTACAAGGGGCCCCGGGTGGCTACACCTTC. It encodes CASRVQGAPGGYTF.

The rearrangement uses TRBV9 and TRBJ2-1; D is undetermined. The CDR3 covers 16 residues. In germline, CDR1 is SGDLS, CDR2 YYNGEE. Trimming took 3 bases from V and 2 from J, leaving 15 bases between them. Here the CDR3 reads CASSGEARGTYNEQFF. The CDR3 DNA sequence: TGTGCCAGCAGCGGCGAAGCTCGAGGCACCTACAATGAGCAGTTCTTC.

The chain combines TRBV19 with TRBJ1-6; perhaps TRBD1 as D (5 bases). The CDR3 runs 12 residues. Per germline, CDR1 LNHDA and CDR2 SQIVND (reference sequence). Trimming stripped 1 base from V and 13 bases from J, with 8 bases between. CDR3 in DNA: TGTGCCAGTAGTATAGGGCAGGGTCCCCTCCACTTT. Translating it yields CASSIGQGPLHF.